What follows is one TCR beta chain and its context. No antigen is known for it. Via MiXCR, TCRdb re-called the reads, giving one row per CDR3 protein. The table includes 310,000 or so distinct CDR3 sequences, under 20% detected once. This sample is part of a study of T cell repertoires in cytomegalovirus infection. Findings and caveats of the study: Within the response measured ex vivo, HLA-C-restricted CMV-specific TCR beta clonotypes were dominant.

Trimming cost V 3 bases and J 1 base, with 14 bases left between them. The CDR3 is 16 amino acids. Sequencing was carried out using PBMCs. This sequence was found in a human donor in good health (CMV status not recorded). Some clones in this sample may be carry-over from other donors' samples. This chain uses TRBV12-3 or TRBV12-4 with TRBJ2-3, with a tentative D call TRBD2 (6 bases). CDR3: CASSFLSGGGTDTQYF. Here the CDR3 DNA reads TGTGCCAGCAGTTTTTTGTCTGGAGGGGGCACAGATACGCAGTATTTT.